This T cell receptor beta chain was sequenced during a study of post-analysis software for immune sequencing data. Whole-study results and caveats: Controls' normalized Chao1 diversity significantly exceeded that of multiple sclerosis patients. Those samples that were prepared in the same batch co-clustered strongly by F measure. Relative to controls, patients had a few TRBV segments at higher frequency, with TRBV5-6, TRBV5-1 and TRBV20-1 among these.

Notes on this clonotype: The antigen is not known. A read error may explain this, as a much larger clone is one base away.

Germline CDR1 is DFQATT and CDR2 is SNEGSKA (reference sequence). V gave up 0 bases and J gave up 11 bases, with 29 bases separating them. The CDR3 is 17 amino acids. TCR beta cDNA libraries included unique molecular identifiers. TCRdb analysed the PCR reads with MiXCR anew, one entry per CDR3 protein. This sample has around 180,000 distinct CDR3 sequences; about 29% occur once, and the top ten carry about 1.6%. The chain has TRBV20-1 and TRBJ2-7, with TRBD2 as a possible D gene (6 bases). Material: blood. This sequence originates from a girl aged 10 to 17 with multiple sclerosis. The CDR3 DNA follows: TGCAGTGCTAGAGATTGGATTGAGCGGCAGGGAGGAGAGACCAAGTACTTC. Translated, it gives CSARDWIERQGGETKYF.